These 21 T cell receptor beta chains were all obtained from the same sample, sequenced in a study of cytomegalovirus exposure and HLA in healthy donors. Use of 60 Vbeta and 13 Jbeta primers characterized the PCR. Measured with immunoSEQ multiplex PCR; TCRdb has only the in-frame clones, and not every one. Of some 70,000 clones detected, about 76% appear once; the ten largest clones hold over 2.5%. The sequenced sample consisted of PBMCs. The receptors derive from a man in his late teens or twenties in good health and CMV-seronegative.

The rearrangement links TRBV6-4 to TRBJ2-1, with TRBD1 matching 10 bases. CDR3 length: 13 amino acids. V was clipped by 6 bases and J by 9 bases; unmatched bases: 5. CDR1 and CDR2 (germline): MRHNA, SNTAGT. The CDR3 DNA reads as TGTGCCAGCAGCGGACAGGGGGTCGGTGAGCAGTTCTTC. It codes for CASSGQGVGEQFF.

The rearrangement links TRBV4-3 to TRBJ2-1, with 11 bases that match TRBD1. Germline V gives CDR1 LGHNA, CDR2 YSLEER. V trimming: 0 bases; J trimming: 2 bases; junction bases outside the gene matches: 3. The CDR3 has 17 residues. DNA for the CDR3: TGCGCCAGCAGCCAAGATTGGGACAGGGGGACCTACAATGAGCAGTTCTTC. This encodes CASSQDWDRGTYNEQFF.

CDR3 nucleotide sequence: TGTGCCAGCAGCTTGGACCCGGGACAGGGGGTTTTGGCACCCCTCCACTTT. This translates into CASSLDPGQGVLAPLHF. This chain links TRBV5-5 with TRBJ1-6; 11 positions agree with TRBD1. J lost 11 bases, V lost 0 bases, and 10 bases had no gene match. The CDR3 covers 17 residues. Germline CDR1 SGHKS, CDR2 YYEKEE (reference sequence). The full variable domain, rest sourced from reference TRBV5-5 and TRBJ1-6, is DAGVTQSPTHLIKTRGQQVTLRCSPISGHKSVSWYQQVLGQGPQFIFQYYEKEERGRGNFPDRFSARQFPNYSSELNVNALLLGDSALYLCASSLDPGQGVLAPLHFGNGTRLTVT.

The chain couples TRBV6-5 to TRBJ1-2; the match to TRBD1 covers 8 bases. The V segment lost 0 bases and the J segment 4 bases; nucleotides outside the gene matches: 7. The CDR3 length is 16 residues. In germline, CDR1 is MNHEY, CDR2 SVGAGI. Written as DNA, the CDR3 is TGTGCCAGCAGTTACTCAGCCAGGGGGCAAGGCTATGGCTACACCTTC. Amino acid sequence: CASSYSARGQGYGYTF.

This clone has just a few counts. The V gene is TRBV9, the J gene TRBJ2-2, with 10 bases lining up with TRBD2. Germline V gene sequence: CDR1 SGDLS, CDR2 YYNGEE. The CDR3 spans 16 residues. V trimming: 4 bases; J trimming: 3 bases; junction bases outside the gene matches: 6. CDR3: CASSPRTSGDTGELFF. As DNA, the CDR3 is TGTGCCAGCAGCCCGAGGACTAGCGGAGACACCGGGGAGCTGTTTTTT. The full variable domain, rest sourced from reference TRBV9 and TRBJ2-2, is DSGVTQTPKHLITATGQRVTLRCSPRSGDLSVYWYQQSLDQGLQFLIQYYNGEERAKGNILERFSAQQFPDLHSELNLSSLELGDSALYFCASSPRTSGDTGELFFGEGSRLTVL.

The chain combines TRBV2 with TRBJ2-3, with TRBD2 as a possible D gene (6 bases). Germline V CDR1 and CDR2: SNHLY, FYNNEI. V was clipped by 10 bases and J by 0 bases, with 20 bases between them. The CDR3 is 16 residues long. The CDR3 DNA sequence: TGTGCCAACACGTTCCGGGACTCCACTAGCACAGATACGCAGTATTTT. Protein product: CANTFRDSTSTDTQYF.

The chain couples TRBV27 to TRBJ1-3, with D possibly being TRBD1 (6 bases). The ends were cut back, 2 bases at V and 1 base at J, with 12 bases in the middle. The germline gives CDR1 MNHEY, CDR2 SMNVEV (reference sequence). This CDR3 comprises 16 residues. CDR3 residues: CASSLGGALSGNTIYF. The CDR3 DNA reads TGTGCCAGCAGTTTAGGGGGGGCCCTTTCTGGAAACACCATATATTTT.

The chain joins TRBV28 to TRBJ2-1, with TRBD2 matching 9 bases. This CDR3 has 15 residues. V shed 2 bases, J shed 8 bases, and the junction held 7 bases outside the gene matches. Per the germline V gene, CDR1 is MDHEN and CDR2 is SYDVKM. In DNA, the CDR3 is TGTGCCAGCAGTTTAAGGCTAGCGGGGTGGGATGAGCAGTTCTTC. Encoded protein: CASSLRLAGWDEQFF. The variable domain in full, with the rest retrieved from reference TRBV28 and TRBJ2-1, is DVKVTQSSRYLVKRTGEKVFLECVQDMDHENMFWYRQDPGLGLRLIYFSYDVKMKEKGDIPEGYSVSREKKERFSLILESASTNQTSMYLCASSLRLAGWDEQFFGPGTRLTVL.

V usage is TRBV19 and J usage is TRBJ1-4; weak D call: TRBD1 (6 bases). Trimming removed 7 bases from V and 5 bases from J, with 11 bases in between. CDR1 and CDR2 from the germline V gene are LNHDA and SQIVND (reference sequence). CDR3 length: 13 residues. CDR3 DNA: TGTGCCAGTACTAACAGGGCGAATGAAAAACTGTTTTTT. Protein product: CASTNRANEKLFF.

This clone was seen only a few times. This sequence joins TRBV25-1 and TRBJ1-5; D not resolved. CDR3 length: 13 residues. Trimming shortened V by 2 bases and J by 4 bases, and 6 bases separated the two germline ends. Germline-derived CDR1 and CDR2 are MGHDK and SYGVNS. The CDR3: CASSEVGNQPQHF. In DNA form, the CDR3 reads TGTGCCAGCAGTGAAGTCGGGAATCAGCCCCAGCATTTT.

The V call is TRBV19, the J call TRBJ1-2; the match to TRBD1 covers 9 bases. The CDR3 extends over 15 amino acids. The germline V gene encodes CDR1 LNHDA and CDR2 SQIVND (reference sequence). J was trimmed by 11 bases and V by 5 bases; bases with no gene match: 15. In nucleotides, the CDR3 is TGTGCCAGTAGTTCACGACAGGGGGACCATCTTGAGTACACCTTC. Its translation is CASSSRQGDHLEYTF. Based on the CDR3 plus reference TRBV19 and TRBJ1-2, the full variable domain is DGGITQSPKYLFRKEGQNVTLSCEQNLNHDAMYWYRQDPGQGLRLIYYSQIVNDFQKGDIAEGYSVSREKKESFPLTVTSAQKNPTAFYLCASSSRQGDHLEYTFGSGTRLTVV.

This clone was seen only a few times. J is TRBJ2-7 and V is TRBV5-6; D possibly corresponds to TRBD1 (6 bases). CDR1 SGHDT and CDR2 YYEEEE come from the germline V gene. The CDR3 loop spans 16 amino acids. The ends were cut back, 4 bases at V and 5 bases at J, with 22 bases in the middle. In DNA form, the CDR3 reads TGTGCCAGCAGCCCTATAAGGACAGCCGGCTATCACGAGCAGTACTTC. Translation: CASSPIRTAGYHEQYF.

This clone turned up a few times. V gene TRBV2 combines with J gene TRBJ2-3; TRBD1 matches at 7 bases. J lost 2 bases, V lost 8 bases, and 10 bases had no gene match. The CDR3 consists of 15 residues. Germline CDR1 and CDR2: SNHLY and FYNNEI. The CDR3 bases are TGTGCCAGCGCACTGACAGGGCCTCCCACAGATACGCAGTATTTT. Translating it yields CASALTGPPTDTQYF.

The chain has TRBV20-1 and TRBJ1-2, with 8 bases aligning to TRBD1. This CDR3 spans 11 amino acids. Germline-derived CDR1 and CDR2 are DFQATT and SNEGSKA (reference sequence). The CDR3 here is CSGQGVVGYTF. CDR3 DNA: TGCAGCGGACAGGGCGTGGTCGGCTACACCTTC.

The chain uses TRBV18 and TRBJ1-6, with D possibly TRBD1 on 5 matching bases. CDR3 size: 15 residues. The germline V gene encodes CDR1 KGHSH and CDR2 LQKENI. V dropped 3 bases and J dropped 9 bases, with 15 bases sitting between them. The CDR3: CASSPVPGSRSPLHF. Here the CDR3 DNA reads TGTGCCAGCTCACCGGTCCCAGGGTCTCGTTCACCCCTCCACTTT.

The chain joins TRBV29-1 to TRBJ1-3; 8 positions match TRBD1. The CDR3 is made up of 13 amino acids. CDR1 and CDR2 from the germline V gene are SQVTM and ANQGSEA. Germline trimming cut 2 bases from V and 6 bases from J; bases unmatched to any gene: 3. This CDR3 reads CSVEPTGENTIYF. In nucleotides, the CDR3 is TGCAGCGTTGAACCGACAGGGGAAAACACCATATATTTT.

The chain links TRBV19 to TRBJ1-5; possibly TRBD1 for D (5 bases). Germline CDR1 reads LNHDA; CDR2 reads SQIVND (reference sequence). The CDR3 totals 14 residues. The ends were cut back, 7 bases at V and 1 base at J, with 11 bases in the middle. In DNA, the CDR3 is TGTGCCAGTACAAAAGGGGCGAGCAATCAGCCCCAGCATTTT. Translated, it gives CASTKGASNQPQHF.

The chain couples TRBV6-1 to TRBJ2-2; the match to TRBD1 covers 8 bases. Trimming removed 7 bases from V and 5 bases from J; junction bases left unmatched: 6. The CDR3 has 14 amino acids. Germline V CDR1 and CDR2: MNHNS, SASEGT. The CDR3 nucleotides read TGTGCCAGCAATCAGGGGGCGGAAACCGGGGAGCTGTTTTTT. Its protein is CASNQGAETGELFF.

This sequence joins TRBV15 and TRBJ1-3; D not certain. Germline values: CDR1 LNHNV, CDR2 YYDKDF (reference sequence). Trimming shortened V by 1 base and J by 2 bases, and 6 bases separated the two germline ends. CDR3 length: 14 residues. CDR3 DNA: TGTGCCACCAGCAGAGGGGCAGCTGGAAACACCATATATTTT. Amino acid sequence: CATSRGAAGNTIYF.

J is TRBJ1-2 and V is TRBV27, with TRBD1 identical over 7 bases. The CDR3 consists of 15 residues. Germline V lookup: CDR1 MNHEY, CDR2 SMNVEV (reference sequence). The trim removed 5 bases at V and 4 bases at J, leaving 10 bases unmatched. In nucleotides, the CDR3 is TGTGCCAGCAGTCCTTTCGACAGGGATCGCTATGGCTACACCTTC. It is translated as CASSPFDRDRYGYTF.

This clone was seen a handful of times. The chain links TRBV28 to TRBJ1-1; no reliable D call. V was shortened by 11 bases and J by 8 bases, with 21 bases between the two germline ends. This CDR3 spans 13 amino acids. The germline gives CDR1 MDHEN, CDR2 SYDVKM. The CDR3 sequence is CAAGEGGIVEAFF. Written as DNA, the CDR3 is TGTGCCGCCGGGGAGGGAGGGATAGTGGAAGCTTTCTTT.